This T cell receptor (beta chain) was identified during a study of blood T cell repertoires in COVID-19. Study context: Acute and convalescent COVID-19 samples came from the United States, Italy and Spain.

The ends were cut back, 1 base at V and 7 bases at J, with 18 bases in the middle. Germline assignment: CDR1 SGHRS and CDR2 YFSETQ. The CDR3 runs 16 residues. This clone came up many times. Study processing details: Amplification with reference gene primers provided the estimates of nucleated cell counts. Clones were sequenced by immunoSEQ multiplex PCR, and TCRdb holds only the in-frame ones, with some missing. The DNA was the basis for D and trimming; V, J and clone size are from that table. There are about 190,000 clones in the sample; 80% to 90% occur only once, and 15% to 20% lies in the top ten.

The sample was peripheral blood. This TCR came from a human donor in a cohort sampled during active COVID-19. This chain uses TRBV5-1 with TRBJ2-1; D uncertain. CDR3 amino acids: CASSLSPLGGANEQFF. CDR3 DNA sequence: TGCGCCAGCAGCTTGTCCCCCCTAGGTGGCGCAAATGAGCAGTTCTTC.